The TCR beta chain described here comes from a study of blood T cell repertoires in COVID-19 (TCRdb year 2020). For the study in its entirety: Samples covering the acute and convalescent phases of COVID-19 were provided by collaborators in the United States, Italy and Spain. The material from the prospective study consisted of cDNA or gDNA derived from T cells, B-cell-depleted T cells, or PBMCs. Subjects who had been exposed to COVID-19, were actively infected with it, or had recovered from it provided the deeply sampled blood TCRbeta repertoires that made up the dataset. A freely available public database, intended as a resource for researchers studying the immune response to SARS-CoV-2, is where the repertoires were released. The samples were drawn from the first 160 participants of the ongoing ImmuneRACE study and from under 1,500 subjects provided by 6 global collaborators. The sample metadata nearly always contained a de-identified subject ID, COVID-19 status, age in years and sex. HLA class I and class II types, where available, came from metadata supplied by the sample provider rather than from assay-based typing. General findings and caveats noted by the study authors: The amount of clinical and demographic metadata varied by source and participant and was provided uncurated.

Samples from volunteer blood donors who had recovered from COVID-19 were contributed by a second Seattle source. Whole blood was collected in K2EDTA tubes by collaborating institutions according to the institutions' own protocols. For TCRbeta analysis, collaborator samples were shipped as frozen whole blood, as isolated PBMCs, or as DNA extracted from either sample type. TCRbeta CDR3 regions were amplified from genomic DNA by means of the immunoSEQ Assay, a bias-controlled multiplex PCR. Turning to the authors' computational methods: The number of nucleated cells in each sample was estimated by amplification of reference gene primers within the assay. Sequence reads were collapsed and filtered to measure the absolute abundance of every unique TCRbeta CDR3 rearrangement. For each sample, productive Simpson clonality was calculated by taking the square root of Simpson's diversity index across productive rearrangements. TCRdb took over this immuneACCESS table, retaining in-frame rearrangements with V and J assigned. Such tables are incomplete; in checked studies, under half of the missing clones stem from an unresolved V gene, and the remainder is unexplained. The D gene and trimming were derived from the DNA, and the V and J assignments and clone size from that table. The sample has roughly 220,000 clones on record, 86% of them singletons. 2% to 2.5% of the sample is held by the ten biggest clonotypes.

This clone was detected only a few times. Its binding antigen is unknown. Base qualities are not recorded, but no much larger clone differs from it by a single base. Trimming leaves V shorter by 1 base and J shorter by 3 bases, with the junction holding 6 bases beyond the gene matches. There are 15 amino acids in the CDR3, from cysteine to phenylalanine inclusive. Only CDR3 DNA is held: 45 bases, read in frame from base 1. Reading the germline V gene gives CDR1 SGHVS and CDR2 FNYEAQ. The clonotype originates from a man aged 30 to 39 who had recovered from COVID-19. The sequenced material came from peripheral blood. Rearrangement joined TRBV7-6 to TRBJ2-7, and 7 junction bases match TRBD2. This receptor carries the CDR3 CASSLVAGDRYEQYF. The DNA sequence reads TGTGCCAGCAGCTTAGTTGCGGGGGATCGCTACGAGCAGTACTTC.